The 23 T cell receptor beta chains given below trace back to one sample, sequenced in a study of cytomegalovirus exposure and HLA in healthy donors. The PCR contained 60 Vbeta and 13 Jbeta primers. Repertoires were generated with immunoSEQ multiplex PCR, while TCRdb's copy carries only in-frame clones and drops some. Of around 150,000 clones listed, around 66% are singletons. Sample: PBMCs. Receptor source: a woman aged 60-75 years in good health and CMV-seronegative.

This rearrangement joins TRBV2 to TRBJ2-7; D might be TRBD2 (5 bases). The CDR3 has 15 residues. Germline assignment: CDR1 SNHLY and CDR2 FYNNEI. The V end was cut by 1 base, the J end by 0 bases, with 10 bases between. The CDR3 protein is CASSEGRRSSYEQYF. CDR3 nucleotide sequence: TGTGCCAGCAGTGAAGGACGGAGGAGCTCCTACGAGCAGTACTTC.

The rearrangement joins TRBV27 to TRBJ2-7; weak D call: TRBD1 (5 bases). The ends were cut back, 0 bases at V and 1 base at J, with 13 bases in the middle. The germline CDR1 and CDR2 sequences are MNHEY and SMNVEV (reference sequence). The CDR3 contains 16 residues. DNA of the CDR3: TGTGCCAGCAGTTTATCGGGGCAGAGAAGGTCCTACGAGCAGTACTTC. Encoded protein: CASSLSGQRRSYEQYF.

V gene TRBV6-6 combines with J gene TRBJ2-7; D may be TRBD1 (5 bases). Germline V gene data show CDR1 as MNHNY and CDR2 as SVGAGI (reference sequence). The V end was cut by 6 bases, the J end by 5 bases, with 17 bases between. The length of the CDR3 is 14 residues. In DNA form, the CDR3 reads TGTGCCAGCAGAACATTAGGGGCAGTAAACGAGCAGTACTTC. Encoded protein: CASRTLGAVNEQYF.

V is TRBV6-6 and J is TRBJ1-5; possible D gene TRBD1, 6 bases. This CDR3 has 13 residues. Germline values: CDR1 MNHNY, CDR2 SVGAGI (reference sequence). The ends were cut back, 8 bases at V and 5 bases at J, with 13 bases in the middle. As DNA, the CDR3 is TGTGCCAGCGGGGCGACAGGAGATCAGCCCCAGCATTTT. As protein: CASGATGDQPQHF.

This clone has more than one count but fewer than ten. Here the CDR3 reads CASTPGPANTEAFF. The CDR3 nucleotides read TGTGCCAGCACCCCTGGGCCAGCAAACACTGAAGCTTTCTTT. The chain links TRBV28 to TRBJ1-1; D is uncertain. Trimming stripped 7 bases from V and 2 bases from J, with 14 bases between. CDR1 MDHEN and CDR2 SYDVKM come from the germline V gene. The CDR3 has 14 amino acids.

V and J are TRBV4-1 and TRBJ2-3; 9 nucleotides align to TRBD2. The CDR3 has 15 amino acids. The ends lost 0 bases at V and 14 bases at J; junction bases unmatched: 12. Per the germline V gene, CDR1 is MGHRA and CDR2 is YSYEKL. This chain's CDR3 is CASSQDNGGGAGAYF. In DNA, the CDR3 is TGCGCCAGCAGCCAAGATAATGGCGGGGGGGCCGGGGCGTATTTT.

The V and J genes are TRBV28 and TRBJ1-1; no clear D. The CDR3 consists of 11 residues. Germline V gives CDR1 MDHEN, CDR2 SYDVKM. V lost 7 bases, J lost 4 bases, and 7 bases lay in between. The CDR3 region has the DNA TGTGCCAGCACCACAGCCACTGAAGCTTTCTTT. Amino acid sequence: CASTTATEAFF.

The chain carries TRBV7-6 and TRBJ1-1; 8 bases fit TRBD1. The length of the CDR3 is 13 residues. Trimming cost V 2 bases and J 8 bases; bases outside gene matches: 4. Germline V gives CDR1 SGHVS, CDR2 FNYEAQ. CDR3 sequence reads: CASSLTRTGEAFF. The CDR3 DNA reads TGTGCCAGCAGCTTAACTAGGACAGGGGAAGCTTTCTTT.

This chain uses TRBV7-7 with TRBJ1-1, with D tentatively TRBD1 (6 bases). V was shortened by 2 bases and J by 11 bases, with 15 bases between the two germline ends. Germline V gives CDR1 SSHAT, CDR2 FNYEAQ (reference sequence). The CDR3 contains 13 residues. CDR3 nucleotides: TGTGCCAGCAGCTTAAGGGGGGGTTACCCTGCTTTCTTT. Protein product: CASSLRGGYPAFF.

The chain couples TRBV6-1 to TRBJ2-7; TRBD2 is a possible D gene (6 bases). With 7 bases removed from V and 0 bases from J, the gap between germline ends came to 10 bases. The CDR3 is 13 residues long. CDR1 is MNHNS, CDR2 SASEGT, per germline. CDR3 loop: CASNLRGSYEQYF. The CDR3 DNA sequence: TGTGCCAGCAATTTGCGGGGCTCCTACGAGCAGTACTTC.

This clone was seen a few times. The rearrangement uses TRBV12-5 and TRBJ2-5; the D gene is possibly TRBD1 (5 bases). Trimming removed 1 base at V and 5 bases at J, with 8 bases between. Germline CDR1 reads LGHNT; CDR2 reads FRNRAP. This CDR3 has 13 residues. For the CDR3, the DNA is TGTGCTAGTGGTTTGGCAAACAGGGAGACCCAGTACTTC. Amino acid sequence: CASGLANRETQYF.

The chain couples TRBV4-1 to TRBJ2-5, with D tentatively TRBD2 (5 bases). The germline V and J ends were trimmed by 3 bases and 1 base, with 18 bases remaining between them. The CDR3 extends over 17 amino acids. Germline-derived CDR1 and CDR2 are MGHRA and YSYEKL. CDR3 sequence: CASSQRETGTIQETQYF. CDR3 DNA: TGCGCCAGCAGCCAGAGGGAGACGGGAACAATCCAAGAGACCCAGTACTTC.

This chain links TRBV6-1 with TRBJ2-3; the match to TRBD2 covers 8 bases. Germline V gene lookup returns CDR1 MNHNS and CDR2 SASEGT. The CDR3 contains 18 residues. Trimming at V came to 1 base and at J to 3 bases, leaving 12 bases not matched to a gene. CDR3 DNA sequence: TGTGCCAGCAGTGAAGGGCGGGTTGGCGGGGGGACGACAGATACGCAGTATTTT. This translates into CASSEGRVGGGTTDTQYF.

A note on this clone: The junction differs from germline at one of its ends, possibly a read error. The CDR3 is CASSVGDREETRYF. Written as DNA, the CDR3 is TGTGCCAGCAGCGTAGGGGACAGGGAAGAGACCCGGTACTTC. The chain is built from TRBV9 and TRBJ2-5; TRBD1 matches at 9 bases. Germline values: CDR1 SGDLS, CDR2 YYNGEE. The CDR3 covers 14 residues.

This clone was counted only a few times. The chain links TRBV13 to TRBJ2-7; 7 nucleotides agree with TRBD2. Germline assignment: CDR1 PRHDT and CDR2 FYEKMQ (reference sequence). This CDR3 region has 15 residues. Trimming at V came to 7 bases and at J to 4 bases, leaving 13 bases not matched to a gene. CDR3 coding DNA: TGTGCCAGCACCCGGCGGTCGGGGGGTGGATACGAGCAGTACTTC. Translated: CASTRRSGGGYEQYF.

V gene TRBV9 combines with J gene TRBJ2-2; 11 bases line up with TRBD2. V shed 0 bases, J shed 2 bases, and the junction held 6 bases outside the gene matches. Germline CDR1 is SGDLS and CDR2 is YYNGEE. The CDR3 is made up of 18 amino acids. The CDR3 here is CASSVERGTSGNTGELFF. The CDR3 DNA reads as TGTGCCAGCAGCGTAGAGAGAGGGACTAGCGGTAACACCGGGGAGCTGTTTTTT.

The CDR3 reads CASSEARQGRSSYEQYF. CDR3 coding DNA: TGTGCCAGCAGTGAAGCCCGACAGGGCAGGAGCTCCTACGAGCAGTACTTC. The chain employs TRBV6-1 and TRBJ2-7, with TRBD1 matching over 7 bases. The CDR3 loop spans 17 amino acids. Trimming at V came to 0 bases and at J to 0 bases, leaving 8 bases not matched to a gene. CDR1 and CDR2 (germline): MNHNS, SASEGT.

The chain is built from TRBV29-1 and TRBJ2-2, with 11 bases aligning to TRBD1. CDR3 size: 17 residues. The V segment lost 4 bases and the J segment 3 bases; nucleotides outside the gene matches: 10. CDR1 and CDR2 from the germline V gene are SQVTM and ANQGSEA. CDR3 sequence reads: CSVARTGGAGYTGELFF. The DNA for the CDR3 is TGCAGCGTTGCGCGGACAGGGGGCGCTGGGTACACCGGGGAGCTGTTTTTT.

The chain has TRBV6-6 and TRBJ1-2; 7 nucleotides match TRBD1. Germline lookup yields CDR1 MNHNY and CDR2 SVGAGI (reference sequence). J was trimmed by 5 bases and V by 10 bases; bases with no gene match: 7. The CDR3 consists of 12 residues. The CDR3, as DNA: TGTGCCACTAGTGAGGGGGCGTATGGCTACACCTTC. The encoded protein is CATSEGAYGYTF.

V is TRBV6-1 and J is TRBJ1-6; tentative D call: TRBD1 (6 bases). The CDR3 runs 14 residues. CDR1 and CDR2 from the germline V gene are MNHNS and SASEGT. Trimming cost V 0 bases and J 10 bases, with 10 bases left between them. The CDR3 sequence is CASSEATGGSPLHF. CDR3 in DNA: TGTGCCAGCAGTGAAGCGACGGGGGGCTCACCCCTCCACTTT.

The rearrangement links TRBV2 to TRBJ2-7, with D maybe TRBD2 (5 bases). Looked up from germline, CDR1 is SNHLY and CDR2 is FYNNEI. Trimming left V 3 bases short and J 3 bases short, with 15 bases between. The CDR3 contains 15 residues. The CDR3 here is CASSDSASSFYEQYF. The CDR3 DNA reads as TGTGCCAGCAGTGACTCGGCTAGCTCGTTCTACGAGCAGTACTTC.

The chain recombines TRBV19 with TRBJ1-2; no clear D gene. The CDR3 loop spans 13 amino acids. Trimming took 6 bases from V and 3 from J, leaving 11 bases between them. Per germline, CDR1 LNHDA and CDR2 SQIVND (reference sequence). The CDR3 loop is CASRDLGDYGYTF. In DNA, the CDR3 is TGTGCCAGTAGGGACTTAGGCGACTATGGCTACACCTTC.

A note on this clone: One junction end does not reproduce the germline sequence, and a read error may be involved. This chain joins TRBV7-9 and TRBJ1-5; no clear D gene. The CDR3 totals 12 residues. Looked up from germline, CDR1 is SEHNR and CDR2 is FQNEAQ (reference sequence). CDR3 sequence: CSSSSPNQPQHF. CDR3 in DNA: TGTTCCAGCAGCTCCCCGAATCAGCCCCAGCATTTT.